Detailed here is one TCR beta chain. CDR1 is MGHDK and CDR2 is SYGVNS in the germline V gene. The CDR3 has 13 amino acids. The V end lost 6 bases, the J end lost 6 bases, and 14 bases lay between the germline ends. This entry is derived from a study of blood T cell repertoires in COVID-19. Study as a whole: The United States, Italy and Spain supplied acute and convalescent COVID-19 samples.

Authors' processing steps: The assay estimated nucleated cells by amplifying reference gene primers. Using immunoSEQ multiplex PCR, the repertoire was profiled, and TCRdb retains in-frame clones only, with some absent. V and J calls and clone size come straight from that table; D and trimming were deduced from the DNA. This sample has about 320,000 clones, with about 92% found just once. Those who participated ranged in age from about 18 to 95 years and resided in roughly 26 US areas. Allocation to cohorts depended on clinical history reported by the participants. This TCR came from a man aged 55 to 69 who had recovered from COVID-19. The sequencing sample was made of PBMCs or T cells enriched from blood (not recorded which). The V gene is TRBV25-1, the J gene TRBJ1-1; D perhaps matches TRBD1 (5 bases). The CDR3 DNA sequence: TGTGCCAGCAGGTGGGGGGGTTCCGCTGAAGCTTTCTTT. Translated: CASRWGGSAEAFF.